The rows below give T cell receptor beta chains drawn from one sample of a study of blood T cell repertoires in COVID-19. Using immunoSEQ multiplex PCR, the repertoire was profiled, and TCRdb retains in-frame clones only, with some absent. This table has approximately 300,000 clones, 85% to 90% appearing once. Sequenced sample: peripheral blood. These receptors all come from a woman aged 50 to 65 with active or convalescent COVID-19. The conserved cysteine and the conserved F or W are not part of the CDR3 here. Each record gives: V gene, CDR3 protein.

V gene: TRBV7-2
CDR3 protein: ASSREQGNEQF

V gene: TRBV27
CDR3 protein: ASSSHLGQGGVQPQH

V gene: TRBV7-2
CDR3 protein: ASSLRGSNYGYT

V gene: TRBV29-1
CDR3 protein: SVGAGAYEQY

V gene: TRBV4-1
CDR3 protein: ASSQAAAIGELF

V gene: TRBV7-2
CDR3 protein: ASSLARSRSYEQY

V gene: TRBV12-3/TRBV12-4
CDR3 protein: ASSSGKAYGYT

V gene: TRBV6-5
CDR3 protein: ASSTEFNTEAF

V gene: TRBV27
CDR3 protein: ASSYREGSYEQY

V gene: TRBV12-5
CDR3 protein: ASASKEGQPQH

V gene: TRBV19
CDR3 protein: ASRTDPGQVTEAF

V gene: TRBV7-9
CDR3 protein: ASSLGDSNNQPQH

V gene: TRBV6-5
CDR3 protein: ASSYGTANYGYT

V gene: TRBV7-2
CDR3 protein: ASSLMGQINYGYT

V gene: TRBV30
CDR3 protein: AWSVSRGGYEQY

V gene: TRBV7-2
CDR3 protein: ASRITGGISTDTQY

V gene: TRBV11-2
CDR3 protein: ASSHDRGSGELF

V gene: TRBV5-1
CDR3 protein: ASRHLHRGGNQPQH

V gene: TRBV2
CDR3 protein: ASSETAVNSPLH

V gene: TRBV7-9
CDR3 protein: ASSLGIGQGSYEQY

V gene: TRBV18
CDR3 protein: ASSPRTSGTSTDTQY

V gene: TRBV5-1
CDR3 protein: ASSLDLLSGQGNSPLH

V gene: TRBV18
CDR3 protein: ASSPPGLAGIDEQF

V gene: TRBV5-4
CDR3 protein: ASSSRQGNSPLH

V gene: TRBV30
CDR3 protein: AWSVADSSPKAF

V gene: TRBV5-1
CDR3 protein: ASSLVGSTGSNEQF

V gene: TRBV5-1
CDR3 protein: ASSLTSGAPNTQY

V gene: TRBV6-5
CDR3 protein: ASSYSGVEKLF

V gene: TRBV25-1
CDR3 protein: ASRETGEYNSPLH

V gene: TRBV7-9
CDR3 protein: ASSIGTAGVVTDTQY

V gene: TRBV5-1
CDR3 protein: ASSGGQDNTEAF

V gene: TRBV28
CDR3 protein: ASSPRTGPTYNEQF

V gene: TRBV6-4
CDR3 protein: ASSPDTYNEQF

V gene: TRBV5-1
CDR3 protein: ASSLAGMTNEKLF

V gene: TRBV5-4
CDR3 protein: ASSQRSISLTDTQY

V gene: TRBV19
CDR3 protein: ASSIAPGDPSYNEQF

V gene: TRBV2
CDR3 protein: ASKIRGAGELF

V gene: TRBV10-3
CDR3 protein: AISGAYEQY

V gene: TRBV3-1/TRBV3-2
CDR3 protein: ASSQTGGNTEAF

V gene: TRBV19
CDR3 protein: ASSMTGSNQPQH

V gene: TRBV3-1/TRBV3-2
CDR3 protein: ASSHARRAQRDTEAF

V gene: TRBV6-2/TRBV6-3
CDR3 protein: ASSTLTTANQETQY

V gene: TRBV6-2/TRBV6-3
CDR3 protein: ASGPRLVNTEAF

V gene: TRBV28
CDR3 protein: ASSLGTPRGYT

V gene: TRBV7-2
CDR3 protein: ASSRQGGTEAF

V gene: TRBV24-1
CDR3 protein: ATSGGHAEAF

V gene: TRBV24-1
CDR3 protein: ATSQTGTGFYNEQF

V gene: TRBV27
CDR3 protein: ASRQRGGSYEQY

V gene: TRBV27
CDR3 protein: ASSLSGGSSYEQY